This is a list of T cell receptor beta chains from one sample in a study of blood T cell repertoires in COVID-19. Here immunoSEQ multiplex PCR was the method, and the copy in TCRdb shows in-frame clones only, minus some. This table has 150,000 to 200,000 clones, around 81% appearing once. Sequencing was done on a sample of peripheral blood. Receptors were obtained from a woman of 80 years or more with COVID-19, enrolled during active disease. The CDR3 runs from the conserved cysteine through the conserved F or W. D genes are given only for firm matches. Clone size appears in some rows only: once, few, many, or a class for an expanded clone.

TRBJ2-2,.,TRBV10-1,.,CASTTLRANTGELFF,TGCGCCAGCACGACCCTCAGGGCCAACACCGGGGAGCTGTTTTTT
TRBJ2-5,.,TRBV7-9,.,CASSFFSETQYF,TGTGCCAGCAGCTTCTTTTCAGAGACCCAGTACTTC
TRBJ1-2,TRBD1,TRBV6-2/TRBV6-3,once,CASSYFGTAGYTF,TGTGCCAGCAGTTACTTTGGGACAGCTGGCTACACCTTC
TRBJ1-2,TRBD1,TRBV5-4,.,CASSLLQGLAAGYTF,TGTGCCAGCAGCCTCCTACAGGGGTTGGCTGCTGGCTACACCTTC
TRBJ1-1,.,TRBV15,.,CATSRGHRNTEAFF,TGTGCCACCAGCAGAGGACACCGGAACACTGAAGCTTTCTTT
TRBJ1-5,.,TRBV7-9,.,CASTTSPSQPQHF,TGTGCCAGCACCACCTCCCCCAGTCAGCCCCAGCATTTT
TRBJ1-1,.,TRBV18,.,CASSPQVNTEAFF,TGTGCCAGCTCGCCCCAGGTAAACACTGAAGCTTTCTTT
TRBJ2-7,TRBD2,TRBV3-1/TRBV3-2,few,CASSPLGTSGMNEQYF,TGTGCCAGCAGCCCCCTGGGGACTAGCGGGATGAACGAGCAGTACTTC
TRBJ2-1,TRBD2,TRBV27,.,CASSGGGLGPPFEQFF,TGTGCCAGCAGTGGCGGTGGACTAGGCCCCCCATTCGAGCAGTTCTTC
TRBJ2-5,.,TRBV5-4,.,CASSFPPRETQYF,TGTGCCAGCAGCTTCCCTCCGCGGGAGACCCAGTACTTC
TRBJ1-6,.,TRBV19,.,CASGGGILSPLHF,TGTGCCAGTGGGGGCGGTATCTTATCACCCCTCCACTTT
TRBJ2-7,.,TRBV28,.,CASSFTGYPYEQYF,TGTGCCAGCAGTTTTACAGGGTACCCCTACGAGCAGTACTTC
TRBJ2-5,TRBD2,TRBV5-1,.,CASSSVAGEETQYF,TGCGCCAGCAGCTCCGTAGCGGGGGAGGAGACCCAGTACTTC
TRBJ1-1,.,TRBV7-2,.,CASSWKGQKNTEAFF,TGTGCCAGCAGCTGGAAGGGACAAAAGAACACTGAAGCTTTCTTT
TRBJ1-2,.,TRBV5-1,.,CASSLYREPNAKDGYTF,TGCGCCAGCAGCTTGTACAGGGAGCCCAACGCAAAGGATGGCTACACCTTC
TRBJ1-4,.,TRBV5-4,.,CASSTRTARGEKLFF,TGTGCCAGCAGCACCCGGACGGCCCGGGGAGAAAAACTGTTTTTT
TRBJ2-3,.,TRBV15,.,CATSWFPGDTQYF,TGTGCCACCAGCTGGTTTCCGGGAGATACGCAGTATTTT
TRBJ2-1,TRBD2,TRBV9,.,CASSVARGRGAVEQFF,TGTGCCAGCAGCGTAGCTCGTGGGCGGGGGGCCGTGGAGCAGTTCTTC
TRBJ1-5,.,TRBV2,.,CASSDRGGRNQPQHF,TGTGCCAGCAGTGATAGGGGTGGCCGCAATCAGCCCCAGCATTTT
TRBJ2-2,.,TRBV10-2,.,CASSESANRLHTGELFF,TGCGCCAGCAGTGAGTCGGCTAACAGGTTACACACCGGGGAGCTGTTTTTT
TRBJ1-6,TRBD1,TRBV15,.,CATSSRSGGKAIHPLHF,TGTGCCACCAGCAGTCGGTCAGGGGGCAAGGCGATTCACCCCCTCCACTTT
TRBJ2-3,TRBD1,TRBV6-5,once,CASSWTGDIDTQYF,TGTGCCAGCAGTTGGACAGGGGATATAGATACGCAGTATTTT
TRBJ2-3,.,TRBV9,few,CASSAGVPSTDTQYF,TGTGCCAGCAGCGCCGGGGTCCCTAGCACAGATACGCAGTATTTT
TRBJ2-3,.,TRBV6-2/TRBV6-3,.,CASSYSKGVVLQGTDTQYF,TGTGCCAGCAGTTACTCGAAGGGGGTGGTCCTACAAGGCACAGATACGCAGTATTTT
TRBJ2-1,TRBD2,TRBV7-9,.,CASSPGTSGGPLYNEQFF,TGTGCCAGCAGCCCGGGGACTAGCGGAGGGCCCCTCTACAATGAGCAGTTCTTC
TRBJ2-6,.,TRBV28,.,CASTPTPGNVLTF,TGTGCCAGCACCCCCACCCCGGGCAACGTCCTGACTTTC
TRBJ2-2,.,TRBV6-6,.,CASSPLGVTGELFF,TGTGCCAGCAGCCCTCTCGGGGTCACCGGGGAGCTGTTTTTT
TRBJ2-5,.,TRBV19,.,CASSVQGGETQYF,TGTGCCAGTAGTGTTCAGGGCGGAGAGACCCAGTACTTC
TRBJ1-4,TRBD1,TRBV5-1,.,CASSLAGTGDEKLFF,TGCGCCAGCAGCTTGGCCGGGACAGGGGACGAAAAACTGTTTTTT
TRBJ1-4,TRBD1,TRBV30,.,CAWSPGGTGSEKLFF,TGTGCCTGGAGTCCCGGGGGGACAGGGTCGGAAAAACTGTTTTTT
TRBJ1-3,.,TRBV5-8,.,CASSFGVGNTIYF,TGTGCCAGCAGCTTCGGGGTTGGAAACACCATATATTTT
TRBJ2-2,.,TRBV9,.,CASSVAPGLNTGELFF,TGTGCCAGCAGCGTAGCCCCGGGACTGAACACCGGGGAGCTGTTTTTT
TRBJ1-1,.,TRBV19,.,CASSTPDSRNTEAFF,TGTGCCAGTAGTACCCCGGACAGCCGGAACACTGAAGCTTTCTTT
TRBJ2-7,TRBD2,TRBV7-9,.,CASSLGREGRPEQYF,TGTGCCAGCAGCTTAGGGCGGGAGGGCCGCCCCGAGCAGTACTTC
TRBJ2-3,.,TRBV7-9,.,CASSPGTDTQYF,TGTGCCAGCAGCCCGGGGACAGATACGCAGTATTTT
TRBJ1-5,TRBD1,TRBV28,.,CASSRGQGAWQPQHF,TGTGCCAGCAGCCGGGGACAGGGGGCATGGCAGCCCCAGCATTTT
TRBJ2-1,.,TRBV6-5,.,CASSLRGSYNEQFF,TGTGCCAGCAGCCTCCGGGGGTCCTACAATGAGCAGTTCTTC
TRBJ1-1,.,TRBV5-1,.,CASSLAVGHTEAFF,TGCGCCAGCAGCTTGGCCGTGGGGCACACTGAAGCTTTCTTT
TRBJ1-5,TRBD1,TRBV18,.,CASSPDRGTQPQHF,TGTGCCAGCTCGCCGGACAGGGGGACTCAGCCCCAGCATTTT
TRBJ1-2,.,TRBV6-5,.,CASSPSRTQYGYTF,TGTGCCAGCAGTCCCTCGCGAACCCAATATGGCTACACCTTC
TRBJ1-4,.,TRBV2,.,CASGRENEKLFF,TGTGCTTCCGGGAGGGAGAATGAAAAACTGTTTTTT
TRBJ2-5,.,TRBV20-1,.,CSASEGSARKTQYF,TGCAGTGCTAGTGAGGGCTCCGCTCGGAAGACCCAGTACTTC
TRBJ1-6,TRBD1,TRBV5-1,.,CASSLQGAQNSPLHF,TGCGCCAGCAGCTTACAGGGGGCCCAAAATTCACCCCTCCACTTT
TRBJ2-2,.,TRBV6-5,.,CASEGNGRGDGELFF,TGTGCCAGCGAAGGGAATGGCAGGGGTGACGGGGAGCTGTTTTTT
TRBJ1-4,.,TRBV7-8,.,CASSLGVRRGLGEKLFF,TGTGCCAGCAGCTTAGGGGTGCGGCGGGGGCTGGGAGAAAAACTGTTTTTT
TRBJ1-2,TRBD1,TRBV5-4,.,CASSEGQDYGYTF,TGTGCCAGCAGCGAGGGACAGGACTATGGCTACACCTTC
TRBJ1-1,.,TRBV5-1,.,CASSFGQPNTEAFF,TGCGCCAGCAGCTTTGGACAGCCTAACACTGAAGCTTTCTTT
TRBJ1-4,.,TRBV3-1/TRBV3-2,.,CASTGATNEKLFF,TGTGCCAGCACGGGGGCAACTAATGAAAAACTGTTTTTT
TRBJ1-2,.,TRBV5-4,.,CASSLALGGTGYTF,TGTGCCAGCAGCTTGGCCTTGGGGGGAACGGGCTACACCTTC
TRBJ2-1,TRBD2,TRBV5-1,.,CASSYLAGSSNEQFF,TGCGCCAGCAGTTACCTAGCGGGATCATCCAATGAGCAGTTCTTC